Presented here are 20 T cell receptor beta chains from one specimen sequenced in a study of T cell responses to AZD1222 COVID-19 vaccine. Sequencing was performed with immunoSEQ multiplex PCR; in TCRdb, only in-frame clones are kept and a portion is missing. The data contain fewer than 150,000 clones, about nine tenths of them seen just once; the ten biggest clones take up about 3.5%. The source material was peripheral blood, sampled on day 0 of AZD1222 vaccination. These receptors came from an adult in good health.

J is TRBJ1-5 and V is TRBV12-5; D unclear. Trimming left V 2 bases short and J 5 bases short, with 4 bases between. Germline CDR1 reads LGHNT; CDR2 reads FRNRAP. The CDR3 consists of 12 residues. CDR3 sequence (DNA): TGTGCTAGTGGTTTGATTCATCAGCCCCAGCATTTT. It translates to CASGLIHQPQHF.

The chain recombines TRBV5-1 with TRBJ2-3; the D is unclear. Germline assignment: CDR1 SGHRS and CDR2 YFSETQ. V lost 0 bases and J lost 14, with 19 bases in between. This CDR3 spans 14 amino acids. The CDR3 is CASSLAGFKEVAYF. The CDR3 nucleotides are TGCGCCAGCAGCTTGGCCGGATTCAAGGAAGTCGCGTATTTT.

This clone was found once. This chain connects TRBV5-1 to TRBJ2-3; D is unclear. Germline V gene sequence: CDR1 SGHRS, CDR2 YFSETQ. The V end lost 4 bases, the J end lost 2 bases, and 17 bases lay between the germline ends. The CDR3 runs to 16 residues. The CDR3 DNA reads TGCGCCAGCAGCCGTTGGGCCGCGAGCTCCACAGATACGCAGTATTTT. This gives the protein CASSRWAASSTDTQYF.

The CDR3 sequence: CAWSRGTGSNQPQHF. The CDR3, as DNA: TGTGCCTGGAGTCGAGGGACAGGGAGCAATCAGCCCCAGCATTTT. The chain has TRBV30 and TRBJ1-5, with 9 bases identical to TRBD1. V shed 2 bases and J 1 base; nucleotides not matched to a gene: 3. CDR3 length: 15 amino acids. Per the germline V gene, CDR1 is GTSNPN and CDR2 is SVGIG (reference sequence).

The gene calls are TRBV24-1 and TRBJ2-7; possible D gene TRBD1, 5 bases. CDR3 length equals 11 residues. CDR1 KGHDR and CDR2 SFDVKD come from the germline V gene. With 12 bases removed from V and 5 bases from J, the gap between germline ends came to 13 bases. The CDR3 DNA follows: TGTGCCGAGAGCAGGGCGGACGAGCAGTACTTC. It encodes CAESRADEQYF.

This clone appeared once. The rearrangement uses TRBV12-3 or TRBV12-4 and TRBJ1-4, with D hard to call. The CDR3 extends over 13 amino acids. The ends were cut back, 5 bases at V and 11 bases at J, with 15 bases in the middle. The CDR3 spells CASSVLGGGKLFF. The CDR3 DNA is TGTGCCAGCAGTGTTTTGGGCGGTGGGAAACTGTTTTTT.

This CDR3 is CASSSLPSLLSTDTQYF. DNA for the CDR3: TGTGCCAGCAGTTCCCTTCCTAGCTTACTTAGCACAGATACGCAGTATTTT. V usage is TRBV27 and J usage is TRBJ2-3, with D maybe TRBD2 (5 bases). The germline V gene has CDR1 MNHEY and CDR2 SMNVEV (reference sequence). The ends were cut back, 4 bases at V and 0 bases at J, with 17 bases in the middle. The CDR3 consists of 17 residues.

This clone has a single count. The CDR3 DNA reads TGTGCCAGCAGCCCAGCCGGAAAAGAGACCCAGTACTTC. It translates to CASSPAGKETQYF. The chain employs TRBV7-6 and TRBJ2-5; no clear D gene. Germline loops: CDR1 SGHVS, CDR2 FNYEAQ. This CDR3 is 13 amino acids long. Trimming shortened V by 5 bases and J by 3 bases, and 10 bases separated the two germline ends.

The chain uses TRBV5-1 and TRBJ2-5; 9 positions agree with TRBD1. CDR3 size: 15 residues. Germline V gene lookup returns CDR1 SGHRS and CDR2 YFSETQ. Trimming took 3 bases from V and 5 from J; bases not matched to a gene: 8. Here the CDR3 reads CASSSLDRGVETQYF. Written as DNA, the CDR3 is TGCGCCAGCAGCTCGCTGGACAGGGGTGTGGAGACCCAGTACTTC.

The V gene is TRBV20-1, the J gene TRBJ2-7; D call uncertain. Trimming shortened V by 2 bases and J by 3 bases, and 5 bases separated the two germline ends. Germline assignment: CDR1 DFQATT and CDR2 SNEGSKA (reference sequence). The length of the CDR3 is 11 residues. CDR3 DNA sequence: TGCAGTGCTAGACTAGACTACGAGCAGTACTTC. Translated, it gives CSARLDYEQYF.

This chain uses TRBV5-1 with TRBJ2-2, with no clear D. The ends were cut back, 3 bases at V and 4 bases at J, with 7 bases in the middle. The germline CDR1 and CDR2 sequences are SGHRS and YFSETQ. The CDR3 runs 13 residues. CDR3: CASSSDGTGELFF. The CDR3 nucleotides read TGCGCCAGCAGCTCCGACGGCACCGGGGAGCTGTTTTTT.

The CDR3 sequence: CASSDDPLWVSWGYTF. The CDR3 region has the DNA TGTGCCAGCAGTGACGATCCCCTCTGGGTAAGCTGGGGCTACACCTTC. The chain carries TRBV6-4 and TRBJ1-2; no definite D call. CDR1 and CDR2 (germline): MRHNA, SNTAGT. The CDR3 covers 16 residues. Trimming stripped 2 bases from V and 8 bases from J, with 21 bases between.

The V gene is TRBV3-1 (or the pseudogene TRBV3-2), the J gene TRBJ1-2; the D is unclear. Germline V gives CDR1 LGHDT, CDR2 YNNKEL (reference sequence). The CDR3 loop spans 13 amino acids. Trimming took off 2 bases at V and 4 bases at J, with 8 bases between the two ends. CDR3 bases: TGTGCCAGCAGCCAACCCGAGGGCTATGGCTACACCTTC. It translates to CASSQPEGYGYTF.

In its sample, this clone was seen once. The J gene is TRBJ2-3, the V gene TRBV2, with D tentatively TRBD2 (6 bases). The CDR3 spans 14 residues. Trimming shortened V by 3 bases and J by 5 bases, and 12 bases separated the two germline ends. The germline V gene has CDR1 SNHLY and CDR2 FYNNEI. The CDR3 sequence is CASSDNAGRDTQYF. The CDR3 DNA reads TGTGCCAGCAGTGATAACGCGGGGAGAGATACGCAGTATTTT.

CDR3 protein: CASSIRQGVTGNTIYF. CDR3 in DNA: TGTGCCAGTAGTATACGACAGGGGGTCACTGGAAACACCATATATTTT. The chain joins TRBV19 to TRBJ1-3; 9 nucleotides match TRBD1. The CDR3 length is 16 residues. The germline V gene encodes CDR1 LNHDA and CDR2 SQIVND (reference sequence). Losses at the gene ends were 2 bases for V and 2 bases for J; bases not matched to a gene: 4.

The gene calls are TRBV30 and TRBJ1-6; D is undetermined. This CDR3 comprises 15 residues. V lost 6 bases to trimming and J lost 6 bases, with 18 bases between them. The germline V gene encodes CDR1 GTSNPN and CDR2 SVGIG (reference sequence). The CDR3 loop is CACVVRRTTNSPLHF. CDR3 coding DNA: TGTGCCTGCGTCGTTCGGAGGACGACTAATTCACCCCTCCACTTT.

The chain carries TRBV30 and TRBJ1-6; D is ambiguous. Trimming removed 3 bases at V and 11 bases at J, with 5 bases between. The CDR3 has 10 amino acids. CDR1 and CDR2 from the germline V gene are GTSNPN and SVGIG (reference sequence). CDR3 sequence reads: CAWSTPPLHF. CDR3 sequence (DNA): TGTGCCTGGAGCACCCCACCCCTCCACTTT.

This sequence joins TRBV5-4 and TRBJ2-7; 16 bases agree with TRBD2. Germline V CDR1 and CDR2: SGHNT, YYREEE (reference sequence). This CDR3 comprises 17 residues. V shed 1 base and J 4 bases; nucleotides not matched to a gene: 5. CDR3 amino acids: CASSLMGTSGGAYEQYF. CDR3 nucleotide sequence: TGTGCCAGCAGCTTGATGGGGACTAGCGGGGGGGCTTACGAGCAGTACTTC.

This clone was observed a handful of times. The V and J genes are TRBV14 and TRBJ2-2, with D perhaps given as TRBD1 or TRBD2 (5 bases each). CDR3 length: 17 amino acids. V was pared by 0 bases and J by 6 bases, with 17 bases between. Germline CDR1 is SGHDN and CDR2 is FVKESK. This CDR3 reads CASSQELRGALSGELFF. CDR3 coding DNA: TGTGCCAGCAGCCAAGAGTTGAGGGGCGCTTTGTCCGGGGAGCTGTTTTTT.

V gene TRBV9 combines with J gene TRBJ1-1; D may be TRBD1 (6 bases). This CDR3 has 16 residues. Looked up from germline, CDR1 is SGDLS and CDR2 is YYNGEE. Trimming pared 4 bases from V and 0 bases from J, leaving 16 bases between. The CDR3 sequence: CASSSDPQGLNTEAFF. The CDR3, as DNA: TGTGCCAGCAGCTCAGACCCACAGGGACTGAACACTGAAGCTTTCTTT.